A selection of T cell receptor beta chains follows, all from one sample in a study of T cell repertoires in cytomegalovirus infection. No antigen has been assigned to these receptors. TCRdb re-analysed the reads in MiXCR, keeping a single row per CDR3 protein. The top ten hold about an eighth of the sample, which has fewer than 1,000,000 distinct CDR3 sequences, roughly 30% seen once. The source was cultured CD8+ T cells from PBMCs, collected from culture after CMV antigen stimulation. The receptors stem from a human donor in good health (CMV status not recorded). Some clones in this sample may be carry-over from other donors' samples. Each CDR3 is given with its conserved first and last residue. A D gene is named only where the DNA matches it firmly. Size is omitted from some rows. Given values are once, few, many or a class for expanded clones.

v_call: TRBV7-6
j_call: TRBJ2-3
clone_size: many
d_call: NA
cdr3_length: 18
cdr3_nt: TGTGCCAGCAGCCCCACCTCCGACGGGACAAGCTCCACGCATACGCAGTATTTT
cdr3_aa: CASSPTSDGTSSTHTQYF

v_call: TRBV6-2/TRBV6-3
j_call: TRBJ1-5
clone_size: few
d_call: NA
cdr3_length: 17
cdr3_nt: TGTGCCAGCACCAAAGCCCGGGGGGAATGGGTGGATCAGCCCCAGCATTTT
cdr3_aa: CASTKARGEWVDQPQHF

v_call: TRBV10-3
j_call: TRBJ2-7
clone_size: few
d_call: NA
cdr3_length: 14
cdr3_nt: TGTGCCATCAGTCCGCCGGGTTGGGGGTACGAGCAGTACTTC
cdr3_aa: CAISPPGWGYEQYF

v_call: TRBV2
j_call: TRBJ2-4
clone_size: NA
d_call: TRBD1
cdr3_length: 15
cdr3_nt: TGTGCCAGCACTGACAGGGATCAAACCAAAAACATTCAGTACTTC
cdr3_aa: CASTDRDQTKNIQYF

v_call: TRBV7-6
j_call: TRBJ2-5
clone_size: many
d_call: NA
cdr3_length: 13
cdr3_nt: TGTGCCAGCAGCTCGGGGATAGAAGAGACCCAGTACTTC
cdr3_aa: CASSSGIEETQYF

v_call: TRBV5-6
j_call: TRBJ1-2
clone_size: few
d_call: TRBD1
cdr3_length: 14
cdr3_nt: TGTGCCATCCCGCAGTCACAGGGGGACTATGGCTACACCTTC
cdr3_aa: CAIPQSQGDYGYTF

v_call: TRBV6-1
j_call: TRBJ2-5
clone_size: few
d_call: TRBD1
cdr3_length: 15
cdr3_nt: TGTGCCAGCAGTGAAGAACTTGGGACAGGGGAGACCCAGTACTTC
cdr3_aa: CASSEELGTGETQYF

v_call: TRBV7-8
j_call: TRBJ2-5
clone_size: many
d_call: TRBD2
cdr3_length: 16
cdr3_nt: TGTGCCAGCACCTCCCGGGCGCGGGGGGCCGAAGAGACCCAGTACTTC
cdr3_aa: CASTSRARGAEETQYF

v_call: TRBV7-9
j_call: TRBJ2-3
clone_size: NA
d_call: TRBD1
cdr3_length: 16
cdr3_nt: TGTGCCAGCAGCAACCGACAGGGCCCGTCTCCAGATACGCAGTATTTT
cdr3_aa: CASSNRQGPSPDTQYF

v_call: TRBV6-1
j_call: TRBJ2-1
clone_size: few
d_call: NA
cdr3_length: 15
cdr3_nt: TGTGCCAGCAGTGACCCTCAGACCGGCACGGATGAGCAGTTCTTC
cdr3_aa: CASSDPQTGTDEQFF

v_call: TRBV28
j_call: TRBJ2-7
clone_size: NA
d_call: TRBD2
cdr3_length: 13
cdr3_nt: TGTGCCAGCAACCTTGGGGGAGGGAGCGAGCAGTACTTC
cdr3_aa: CASNLGGGSEQYF

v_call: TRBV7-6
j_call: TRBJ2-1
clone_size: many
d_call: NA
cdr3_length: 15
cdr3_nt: TGTGCCAGCAGCTCCGGACAGTGGTCGGGGGATGAGCAGTTCTTC
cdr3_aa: CASSSGQWSGDEQFF

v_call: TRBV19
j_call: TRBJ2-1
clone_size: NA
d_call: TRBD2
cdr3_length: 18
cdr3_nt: TGTGCCAGTAGTATTCTAGCGGGGACGATCCTCTCCTACAATGAGCAGTTCTTC
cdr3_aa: CASSILAGTILSYNEQFF

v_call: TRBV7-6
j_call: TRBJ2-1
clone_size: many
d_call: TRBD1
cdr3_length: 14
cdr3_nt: TGTGCCAGCAGCTCAGGACAGGGAAGGAATGAGCAGTTCTTC
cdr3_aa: CASSSGQGRNEQFF

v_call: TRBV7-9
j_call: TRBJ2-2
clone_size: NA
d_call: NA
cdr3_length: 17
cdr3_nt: TGTGCCAGCAGCTTAGCCCTCCGGGTCTTTAACACCGGGGAGCTGTTTTTT
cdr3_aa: CASSLALRVFNTGELFF

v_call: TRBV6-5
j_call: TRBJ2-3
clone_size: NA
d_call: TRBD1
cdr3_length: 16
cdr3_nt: TGTGCCAGCAGTGGGATTGGGACAGTTCTATGGGATACGCAGTATTTT
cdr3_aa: CASSGIGTVLWDTQYF

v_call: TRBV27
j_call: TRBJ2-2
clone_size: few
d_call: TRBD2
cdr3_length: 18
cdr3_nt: TGTGCCAGCCTCCAGGGAGAAGCGGGGGGGTTTAGCACCGGGGAGCTGTTTTTT
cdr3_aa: CASLQGEAGGFSTGELFF

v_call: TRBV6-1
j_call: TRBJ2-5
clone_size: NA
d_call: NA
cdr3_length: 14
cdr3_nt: TGTGCCAGTTTTATACCAGGGAGCCAAGAGACCCAGTACTTC
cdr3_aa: CASFIPGSQETQYF

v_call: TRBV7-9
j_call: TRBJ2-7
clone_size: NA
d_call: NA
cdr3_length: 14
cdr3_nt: TGTGCCAGCAGCGGGGACGGACTGAGCTACGAGCAGTACTTC
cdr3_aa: CASSGDGLSYEQYF

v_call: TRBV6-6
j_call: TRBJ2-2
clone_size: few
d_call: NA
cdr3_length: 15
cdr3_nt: TGTGCCATCAATTCCGGGACATCGAACACCGGGGAGCTGTTTTTT
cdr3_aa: CAINSGTSNTGELFF

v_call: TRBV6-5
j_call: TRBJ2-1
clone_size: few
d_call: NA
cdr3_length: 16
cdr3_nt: TGTGCCAGCAGTTCCTTTTCAGAGACTACTTACAATGAGCAGTTCTTC
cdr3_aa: CASSSFSETTYNEQFF

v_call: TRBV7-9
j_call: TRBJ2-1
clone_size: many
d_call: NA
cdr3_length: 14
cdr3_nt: TGTGCCAGCAGCTCCCCCGCGCAGTACAATGAGCAGTTCTTC
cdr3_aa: CASSSPAQYNEQFF

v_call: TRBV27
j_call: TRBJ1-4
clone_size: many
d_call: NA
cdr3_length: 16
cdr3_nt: TGTGCCAGCAGTTCGAATAAGCCTGCAACTAATGAAAAACTGTTTTTT
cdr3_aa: CASSSNKPATNEKLFF

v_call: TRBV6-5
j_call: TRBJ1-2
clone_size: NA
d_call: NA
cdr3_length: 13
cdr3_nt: TGTGCCAGCAGTTACACGGGGCCATATGGCTACACCTTC
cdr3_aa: CASSYTGPYGYTF

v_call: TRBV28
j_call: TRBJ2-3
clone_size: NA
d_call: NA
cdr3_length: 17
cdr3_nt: TGTGCCAGCAGTTCATTGTCGCGGGGACACAACACAGATACGCAGTATTTT
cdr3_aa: CASSSLSRGHNTDTQYF

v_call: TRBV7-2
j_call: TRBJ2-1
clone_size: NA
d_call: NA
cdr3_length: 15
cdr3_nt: TGTGCCAGCAGCTTAAAAAGCCAGGGAGGCAATGAGCAGTTCTTC
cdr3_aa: CASSLKSQGGNEQFF

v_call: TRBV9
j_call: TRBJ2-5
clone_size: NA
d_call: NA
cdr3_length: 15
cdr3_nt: TGTGCCAGCAGCATCGAGGGGGGATACTCGGAGACCCAGTACTTC
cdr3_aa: CASSIEGGYSETQYF

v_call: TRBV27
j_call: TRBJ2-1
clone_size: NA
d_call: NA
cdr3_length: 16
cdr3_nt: TGTGCCAGCAGTTTATACCCGACAGCGGCCTGGAATGAGCAGTTCTTC
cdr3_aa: CASSLYPTAAWNEQFF

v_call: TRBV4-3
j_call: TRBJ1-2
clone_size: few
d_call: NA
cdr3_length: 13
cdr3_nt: TGCGCCAGCAGGCACGAGGTGTCGGATGGCTACACCTTC
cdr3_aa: CASRHEVSDGYTF

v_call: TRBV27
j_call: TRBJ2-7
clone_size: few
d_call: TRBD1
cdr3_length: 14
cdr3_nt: TGTGCCAGCAGTTTTGGGGCAGGGGGCTACGAGCAGTACTTC
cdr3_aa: CASSFGAGGYEQYF

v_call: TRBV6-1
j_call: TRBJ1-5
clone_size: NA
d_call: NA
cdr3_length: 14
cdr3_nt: TGTGCCAGCAGAGGGGGGGGAATCAATCAGCCCCAGCATTTT
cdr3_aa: CASRGGGINQPQHF

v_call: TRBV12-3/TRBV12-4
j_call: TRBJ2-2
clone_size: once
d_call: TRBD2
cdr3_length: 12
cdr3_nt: TGTGCCAGCAGTGGGGGGGGCGGGGAGCTGTTTTTT
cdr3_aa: CASSGGGGELFF

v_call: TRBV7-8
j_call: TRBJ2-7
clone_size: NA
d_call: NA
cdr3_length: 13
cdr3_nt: TGTGCCAGCAGCTTATACCAAGTCTACGAGCAGTACTTC
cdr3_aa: CASSLYQVYEQYF

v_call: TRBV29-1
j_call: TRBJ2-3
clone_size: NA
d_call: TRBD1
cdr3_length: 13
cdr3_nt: TGCAGCGTGAGGACAGGGTACACAGATACGCAGTATTTT
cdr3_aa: CSVRTGYTDTQYF

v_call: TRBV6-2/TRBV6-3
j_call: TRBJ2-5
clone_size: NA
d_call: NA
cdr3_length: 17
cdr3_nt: TGTGCCAGCAGCCCCGAAGGTGGGACACAGTACCAAGAGACCCAGTACTTC
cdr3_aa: CASSPEGGTQYQETQYF

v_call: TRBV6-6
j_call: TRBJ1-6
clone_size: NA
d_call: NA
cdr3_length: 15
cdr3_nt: TGTGCCAGCAGTTACTCGTCAGTGGGCAATTCACCCCTCCACTTT
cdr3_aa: CASSYSSVGNSPLHF

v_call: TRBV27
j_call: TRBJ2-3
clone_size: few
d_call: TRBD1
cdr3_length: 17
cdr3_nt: TGTGCCAGCAGTCTCCATCGGACAGGGGGCTCGACAGATACGCAGTATTTT
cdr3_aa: CASSLHRTGGSTDTQYF